Reported below is one TCR beta chain. These data originate in a study of OX40 agonist ivuxolimab in advanced cancers. Looked up from germline, CDR1 is KGHSH and CDR2 is LQKENI. This CDR3 has 15 amino acids. The V and J ends lost 6 bases and 6 bases, in that order; junction bases with no gene match: 5. Assay used: immunoSEQ multiplex PCR; TCRdb lists only in-frame clones, some missing. Altogether 53,000 or so clones are present, 75% to 85% being singletons, with the ten largest covering 2% to 2.5%. This clonotype originated in an adult with an advanced solid tumor such as melanoma, head and neck, liver or kidney cancer. The V and J genes are TRBV18 and TRBJ1-6, with 10 bases that match TRBD1. Specimen: CD4+ or CD8+ T cells sorted from blood, collected in a trial of the OX40 agonist ivuxolimab. The CDR3 coding sequence is TGTGCCAGCTCTCGGGACAGGGGTCGTAATTCACCCCTCCACTTT. Protein: CASSRDRGRNSPLHF.